The 17 T cell receptor beta chains reported below all come from one sample, sequenced in a study of blood T cells in healthy people across ages (dated by TCRdb to 2015 to 2017). The library was prepared using 5' RACE. Sequencing used an Illumina HiSeq 2500. The second PCR ran for roughly 6 to 11 cycles and used a J-beta primer mix along with a sample-barcoded 5' primer. The public reads were quality trimmed at Q25 with fastp and then assembled into clones with MiXCR by TCRdb, keeping productive beta chains. Merged by CDR3 protein, the rows form single entries marked with the most common genes and DNA. The sample yields 950,000 to 1,200,000 distinct CDR3 sequences; approximately 38% were counted once. The ten largest clones add up to around 13% of the sample. Sequences were obtained from blood. These TCRs come from a man aged 18 to 30 in good health.

The chain is built from TRBV29-1 and TRBJ2-1; 7 positions agree with TRBD1. The J call is doubtful: the DNA matches TRBJ2-7 better. There are 17 residues in the CDR3. Germline CDR1 is SQVTM and CDR2 is ANQGSEA. This chain's CDR3 is CSVEDPARTGLYNEQYF. CDR3 nucleotides: TGCAGCGTTGAAGATCCCGCGCGGACAGGTCTTTACAATGAGCAGTACTTC.

The chain has TRBV6-6 and TRBJ2-7; 7 bases align to TRBD1. Looked up from germline, CDR1 is MNHNY and CDR2 is SVGAGI (reference sequence). The CDR3 consists of 16 residues. V was pared by 0 bases and J by 3 bases, with 8 bases of the junction left unmatched. The CDR3 DNA reads as TGTGCCAGCAGTTACTCGACGGAGACAGGGCACTACGAGCAGTACTTC. Protein sequence: CASSYSTETGHYEQYF.

The J gene is TRBJ2-3, the V gene TRBV20-1, with a tentative D call TRBD2 (5 bases). The CDR3 consists of 18 residues. The V end was cut by 0 bases, the J end by 0 bases, with 19 bases between. Germline CDR1 reads DFQATT; CDR2 reads SNEGSKA (reference sequence). The CDR3 DNA reads as TGCAGTGCTAGAGATTCGGAGCGGTTGGGCCCTAGCACAGATACGCAGTATTTT. This gives the protein CSARDSERLGPSTDTQYF.

This clonotype was seen a few times. The chain has TRBV19 and TRBJ1-4; D is unresolved. Trimming stripped 5 bases from V and 0 bases from J, with 4 bases between. Germline CDR1 is LNHDA and CDR2 is SQIVND (reference sequence). CDR3 length equals 13 residues. CDR3 sequence (DNA): TGTGCCAGTAGTCGTTCAACTAATGAAAAACTGTTTTTT. It specifies CASSRSTNEKLFF.

This clonotype has only a few counts. The chain combines TRBV20-1 with TRBJ2-3; perhaps TRBD2 as D (6 bases). Germline V CDR1 and CDR2: DFQATT, SNEGSKA (reference sequence). Trimming left V 0 bases short and J 2 bases short, with 15 bases between. This CDR3 region has 16 residues. CDR3 nucleotides: TGCAGTGCTAGAGACGCGGCGGGGTGGAACACAGATACGCAGTATTTT. This gives the protein CSARDAAGWNTDTQYF.

This clonotype was recorded a few times. The chain employs TRBV6-1 and TRBJ1-2; D remains ambiguous. Per the germline V gene, CDR1 is MNHNS and CDR2 is SASEGT. The V gene lost 5 bases and the J gene lost 4 bases, with 17 bases spanning the gap. The length of the CDR3 is 15 residues. The CDR3 region is CASSPRPSELYGYTF. Written as DNA, the CDR3 is TGTGCCAGCAGTCCTAGGCCTTCCGAGCTCTATGGCTACACCTTC.

Many counts were recorded for this clonotype. This sequence joins TRBV10-3 and TRBJ2-7, with 7 bases that match TRBD1. The CDR3 is made up of 13 amino acids. The V gene's germline CDR1 is ENHRY and CDR2 SYGVKD. V was pared by 7 bases and J by 2 bases, with 5 bases of the junction left unmatched. CDR3 loop: CAITDRDPYEQYF. The CDR3, as DNA: TGTGCCATCACAGACAGGGATCCCTACGAGCAGTACTTC.

This clonotype was seen only a few times. V gene TRBV5-1 combines with J gene TRBJ2-2; no clear D gene. V lost 0 bases, J lost 0 bases, and 9 bases lay in between. Germline CDR1 SGHRS, CDR2 YFSETQ. The CDR3 loop spans 16 amino acids. CDR3 protein: CASSLAAGPNTGELFF. Written as DNA, the CDR3 is TGCGCCAGCAGCTTGGCGGCAGGCCCGAACACCGGGGAGCTGTTTTTT.

This clonotype was observed a few times. V is TRBV20-1 and J is TRBJ1-2, with D maybe TRBD1 (5 bases). Germline V CDR1 and CDR2: DFQATT, SNEGSKA (reference sequence). The germline V and J ends were trimmed by 2 bases and 6 bases, with 16 bases remaining between them. The CDR3 is 14 residues long. The CDR3 spells CSARRSSRDNGYTF. Written as DNA, the CDR3 is TGCAGTGCTAGAAGGTCAAGCAGGGATAATGGCTACACCTTC.

This clonotype was recorded many times. One end of the junction is discordant with germline, which a read error may explain. The chain combines TRBV12-3 or TRBV12-4 with TRBJ1-1; 7 nucleotides agree with TRBD1. The CDR3 contains 15 residues. The DNA for the CDR3 is TGCGCCAGCAGCCCCAGACAGGGCATGAACACTGAAGCTTTCTTT. Its protein is CASSPRQGMNTEAFF.

Here the CDR3 DNA reads TGCAGTGCTAGAGGGGGGAACAGGGCCTTTTTGAACACTGAAGCTTTCTTT. Translation gives CSARGGNRAFLNTEAFF. The V gene is TRBV20-1, the J gene TRBJ1-1, with D perhaps matching TRBD1 (6 bases). This CDR3 spans 17 amino acids. The germline gives CDR1 DFQATT, CDR2 SNEGSKA (reference sequence). V lost 1 base, J lost 0 bases, and 18 bases lay in between.

Many counts were recorded for this clonotype. The gene calls are TRBV12-3 or TRBV12-4 and TRBJ2-2; D not certain. V was pared by 2 bases and J by 4 bases, with 11 bases between. The CDR3 loop spans 15 amino acids. The CDR3 here is CASSLRRQLTGELFF. The CDR3 DNA sequence: TGTGCCAGCAGTTTACGCCGTCAGCTCACCGGGGAGCTGTTTTTT.

The V and J genes are TRBV5-8 and TRBJ2-1; 8 positions match TRBD2. The CDR3 has 16 amino acids. The germline V gene has CDR1 SGHTS and CDR2 YDEGEE. J lost 5 bases, V lost 0 bases, and 7 bases had no gene match. In nucleotides, the CDR3 is TGTGCCAGCAGCTTGGCTCGTACCGGGGGGGACAATGAGCAGTTCTTC. Protein: CASSLARTGGDNEQFF.

Only a few counts were recorded for this clonotype. The chain links TRBV29-1 to TRBJ1-6; 7 nucleotides align to TRBD1. V shed 7 bases and J 7 bases; nucleotides not matched to a gene: 13. CDR3 size: 15 residues. Germline V gene lookup returns CDR1 SQVTM and CDR2 ANQGSEA. The CDR3 DNA sequence: TGCAGCGCCGTAGGGGGGACAGAAGCCAATTCACCCCTCCACTTT. It is translated as CSAVGGTEANSPLHF.

As for this clonotype: Sequence at one end of the junction differs from germline and may be a read error. The J gene is TRBJ2-7, the V gene TRBV7-9, with 9 bases identical to TRBD1. CDR3 size: 14 residues. CDR1 and CDR2 from the germline V gene are SEHNR and FQNEAQ (reference sequence). For the CDR3, the DNA is TGTCCCAGCAGCAGCGGGGACAGGGCACACGAGCAGTACTTC. Translated, it gives CPSSSGDRAHEQYF.

The CDR3 sequence: CASSLGQRSSYNSPLHF. CDR3 nucleotide sequence: TGTGCCAGCAGCCTAGGACAGCGGAGCTCCTATAATTCACCCCTCCACTTT. The chain combines TRBV28 with TRBJ1-6, with a weak D call TRBD1 (6 bases). The length of the CDR3 is 17 residues. V gave up 6 bases and J gave up 0 bases, with 15 bases separating them. Germline CDR1 MDHEN, CDR2 SYDVKM.

A few counts support this clonotype. CDR3 DNA: TGCGCCAGCAGCCAAGGGCCCTCGGTCGGGACAGATACGCAGTATTTT. Amino acids: CASSQGPSVGTDTQYF. V and J are TRBV4-3 and TRBJ2-3; D call uncertain. Germline V lookup: CDR1 LGHNA, CDR2 YSLEER. V was shortened by 1 base and J by 3 bases, with 14 bases between the two germline ends. This CDR3 comprises 16 residues.